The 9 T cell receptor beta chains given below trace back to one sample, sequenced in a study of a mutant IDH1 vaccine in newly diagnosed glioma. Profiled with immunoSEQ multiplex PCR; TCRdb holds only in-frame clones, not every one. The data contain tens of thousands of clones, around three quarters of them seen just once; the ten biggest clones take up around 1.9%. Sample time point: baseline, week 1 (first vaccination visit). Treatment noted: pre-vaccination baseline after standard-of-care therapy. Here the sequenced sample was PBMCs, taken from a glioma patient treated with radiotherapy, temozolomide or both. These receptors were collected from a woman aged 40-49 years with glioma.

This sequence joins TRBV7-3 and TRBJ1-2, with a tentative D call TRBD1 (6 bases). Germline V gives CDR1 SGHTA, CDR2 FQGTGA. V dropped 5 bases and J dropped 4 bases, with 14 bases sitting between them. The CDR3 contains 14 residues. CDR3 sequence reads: CASSPTGGLYGYTF. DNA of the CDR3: TGTGCCAGCAGCCCGACAGGTGGGCTCTATGGCTACACCTTC.

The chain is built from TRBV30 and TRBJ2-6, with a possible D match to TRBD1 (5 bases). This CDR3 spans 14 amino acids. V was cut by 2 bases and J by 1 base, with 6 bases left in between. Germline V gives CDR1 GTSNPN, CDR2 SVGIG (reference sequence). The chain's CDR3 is CAWSPGSGANVLTF. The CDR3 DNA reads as TGTGCCTGGAGTCCAGGGTCTGGGGCCAACGTCCTGACTTTC.

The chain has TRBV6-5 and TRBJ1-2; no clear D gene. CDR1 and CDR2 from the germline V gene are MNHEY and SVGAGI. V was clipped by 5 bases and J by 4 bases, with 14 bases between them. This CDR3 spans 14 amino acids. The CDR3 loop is CASSSTPAVYGYTF. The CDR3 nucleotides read TGTGCCAGCAGTAGCACCCCAGCGGTCTATGGCTACACCTTC.

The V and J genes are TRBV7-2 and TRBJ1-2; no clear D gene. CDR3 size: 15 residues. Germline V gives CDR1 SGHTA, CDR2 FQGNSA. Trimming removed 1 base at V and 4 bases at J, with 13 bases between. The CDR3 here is CASSLGMVGSYGYTF. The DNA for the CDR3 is TGTGCCAGCAGCTTAGGGATGGTCGGTAGCTATGGCTACACCTTC.

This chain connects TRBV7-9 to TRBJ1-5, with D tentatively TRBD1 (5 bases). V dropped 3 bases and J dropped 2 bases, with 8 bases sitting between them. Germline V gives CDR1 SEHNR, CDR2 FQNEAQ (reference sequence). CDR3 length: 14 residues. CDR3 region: CASSFAGGNQPQHF. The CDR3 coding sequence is TGTGCCAGCAGCTTTGCGGGGGGCAATCAGCCCCAGCATTTT.

Here the CDR3 DNA reads TGTGCCAGTAGTATAGTGTTCACAGATACGCAGTATTTT. This translates into CASSIVFTDTQYF. The chain has TRBV19 and TRBJ2-3, with unresolved D. The V end lost 1 base, the J end lost 2 bases, and 4 bases lay between the germline ends. Germline loops: CDR1 LNHDA, CDR2 SQIVND (reference sequence). The CDR3 contains 13 residues. Variable domain in full (rest from reference TRBV19 and TRBJ2-3): DGGITQSPKYLFRKEGQNVTLSCEQNLNHDAMYWYRQDPGQGLRLIYYSQIVNDFQKGDIAEGYSVSREKKESFPLTVTSAQKNPTAFYLCASSIVFTDTQYFGPGTRLTVL.

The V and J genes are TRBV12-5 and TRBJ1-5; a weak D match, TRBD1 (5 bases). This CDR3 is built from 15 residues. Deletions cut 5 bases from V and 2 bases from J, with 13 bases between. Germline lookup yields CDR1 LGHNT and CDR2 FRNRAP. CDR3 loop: CASGTAGLGNQPQHF. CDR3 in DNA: TGTGCTAGTGGTACCGCAGGGTTGGGCAATCAGCCCCAGCATTTT.

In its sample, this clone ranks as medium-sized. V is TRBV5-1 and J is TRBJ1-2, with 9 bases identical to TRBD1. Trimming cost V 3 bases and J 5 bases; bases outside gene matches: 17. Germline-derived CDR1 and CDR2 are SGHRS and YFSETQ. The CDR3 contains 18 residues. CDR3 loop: CASSSGGTGPMAAYGYTF. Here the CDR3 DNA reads TGCGCCAGCAGCTCGGGAGGGACAGGGCCCATGGCCGCTTATGGCTACACCTTC.

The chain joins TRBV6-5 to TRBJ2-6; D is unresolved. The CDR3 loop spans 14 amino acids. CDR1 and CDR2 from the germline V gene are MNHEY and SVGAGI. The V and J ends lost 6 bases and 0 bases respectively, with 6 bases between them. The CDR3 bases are TGTGCCAGCAGACTACTCTCTGGGGCCAACGTCCTGACTTTC. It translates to CASRLLSGANVLTF.